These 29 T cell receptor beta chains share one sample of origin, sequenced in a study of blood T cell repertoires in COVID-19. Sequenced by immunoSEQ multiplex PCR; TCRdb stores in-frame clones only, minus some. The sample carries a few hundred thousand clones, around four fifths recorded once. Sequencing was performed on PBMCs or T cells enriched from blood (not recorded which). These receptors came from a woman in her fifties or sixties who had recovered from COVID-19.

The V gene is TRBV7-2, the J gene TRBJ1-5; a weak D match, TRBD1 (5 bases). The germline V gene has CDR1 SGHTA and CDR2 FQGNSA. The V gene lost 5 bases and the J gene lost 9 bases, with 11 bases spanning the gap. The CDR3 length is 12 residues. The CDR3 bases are TGTGCCAGCAGCCTTCCGGGGGGGCCCCAGCATTTT. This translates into CASSLPGGPQHF.

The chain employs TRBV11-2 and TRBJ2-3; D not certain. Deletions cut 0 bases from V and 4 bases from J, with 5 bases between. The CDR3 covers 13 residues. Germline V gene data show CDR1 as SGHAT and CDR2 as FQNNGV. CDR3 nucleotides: TGTGCCAGCAGCTTAGATCTCCCAGATACGCAGTATTTT. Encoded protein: CASSLDLPDTQYF.

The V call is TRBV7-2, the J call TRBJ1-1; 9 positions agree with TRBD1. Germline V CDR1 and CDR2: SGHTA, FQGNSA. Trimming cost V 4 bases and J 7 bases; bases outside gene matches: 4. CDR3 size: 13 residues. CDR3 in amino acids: CASSSTGGGEAFF. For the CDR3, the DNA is TGTGCCAGCAGCTCTACAGGGGGCGGTGAAGCTTTCTTT.

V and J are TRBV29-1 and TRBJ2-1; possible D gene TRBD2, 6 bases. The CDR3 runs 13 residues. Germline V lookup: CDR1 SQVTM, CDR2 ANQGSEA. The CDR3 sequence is CSTQRVISREQFF. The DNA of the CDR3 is TGCAGTACTCAGCGGGTGATTTCCCGTGAGCAGTTCTTC.

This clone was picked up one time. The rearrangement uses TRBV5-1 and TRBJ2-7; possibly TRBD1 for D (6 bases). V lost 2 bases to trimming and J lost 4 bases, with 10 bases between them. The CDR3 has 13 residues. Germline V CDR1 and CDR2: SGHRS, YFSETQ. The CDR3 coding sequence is TGCGCCAGCAGCTTCCGGGACAAGTACGAGCAGTACTTC. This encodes CASSFRDKYEQYF.

This CDR3 is CASRRLPEGVGGSSYEQYF. CDR3 in DNA: TGCGCCAGCAGGAGGCTACCCGAGGGGGTCGGAGGAAGCTCCTACGAGCAGTACTTC. The V and J genes are TRBV5-1 and TRBJ2-7; tentative D call: TRBD1 (6 bases). Germline CDR1 and CDR2: SGHRS and YFSETQ. Trimming pared 5 bases from V and 0 bases from J, leaving 27 bases between. This CDR3 has 19 residues.

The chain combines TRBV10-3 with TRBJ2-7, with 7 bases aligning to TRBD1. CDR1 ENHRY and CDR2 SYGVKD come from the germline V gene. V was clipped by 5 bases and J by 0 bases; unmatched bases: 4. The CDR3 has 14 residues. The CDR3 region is CAISTGESSYEQYF. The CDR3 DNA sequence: TGTGCCATCAGTACAGGGGAGAGCTCCTACGAGCAGTACTTC.

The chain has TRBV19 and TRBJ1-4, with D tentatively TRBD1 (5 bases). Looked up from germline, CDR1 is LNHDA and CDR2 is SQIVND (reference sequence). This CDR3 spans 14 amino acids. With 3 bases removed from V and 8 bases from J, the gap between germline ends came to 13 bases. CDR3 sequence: CASSMQGGLEKLFF. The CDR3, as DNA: TGTGCCAGTAGTATGCAGGGAGGCCTGGAAAAACTGTTTTTT. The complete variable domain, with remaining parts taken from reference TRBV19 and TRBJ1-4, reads DGGITQSPKYLFRKEGQNVTLSCEQNLNHDAMYWYRQDPGQGLRLIYYSQIVNDFQKGDIAEGYSVSREKKESFPLTVTSAQKNPTAFYLCASSMQGGLEKLFFGSGTQLSVL.

In DNA, the CDR3 is TGTGCCAGCAACTTAATAGGGACAGGGAACACTGAAGCTTTCTTT. This gives the protein CASNLIGTGNTEAFF. The chain employs TRBV6-5 and TRBJ1-1, with TRBD1 identical over 8 bases. Unmatched junction bases numbered 8, after V lost 7 bases and J lost 1 base. Per the germline V gene, CDR1 is MNHEY and CDR2 is SVGAGI. The CDR3 contains 15 residues.

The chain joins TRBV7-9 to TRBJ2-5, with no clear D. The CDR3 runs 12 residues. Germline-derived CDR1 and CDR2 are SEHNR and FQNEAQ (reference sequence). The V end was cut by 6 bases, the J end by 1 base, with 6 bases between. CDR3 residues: CASSRSQETQYF. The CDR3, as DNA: TGTGCCAGCAGTCGGTCCCAAGAGACCCAGTACTTC.

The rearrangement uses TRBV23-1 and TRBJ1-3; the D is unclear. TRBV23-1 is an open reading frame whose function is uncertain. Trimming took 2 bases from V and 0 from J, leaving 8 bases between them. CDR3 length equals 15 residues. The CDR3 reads CASSQVVSSGNTIYF. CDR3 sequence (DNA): TGCGCCAGCAGTCAAGTAGTGAGCTCTGGAAACACCATATATTTT.

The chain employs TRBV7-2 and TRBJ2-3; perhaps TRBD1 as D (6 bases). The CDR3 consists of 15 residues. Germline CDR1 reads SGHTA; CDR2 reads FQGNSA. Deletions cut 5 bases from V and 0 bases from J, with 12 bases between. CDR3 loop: CASSRDNLSTDTQYF. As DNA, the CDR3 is TGTGCCAGCAGCCGGGACAACCTAAGCACAGATACGCAGTATTTT.

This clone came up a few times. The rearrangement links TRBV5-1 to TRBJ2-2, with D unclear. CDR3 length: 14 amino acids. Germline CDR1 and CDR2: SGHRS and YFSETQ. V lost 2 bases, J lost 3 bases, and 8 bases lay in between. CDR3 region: CASSLDFYTGELFF. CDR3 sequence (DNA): TGCGCCAGCAGCTTAGACTTTTACACCGGGGAGCTGTTTTTT. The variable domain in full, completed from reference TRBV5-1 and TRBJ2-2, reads KAGVTQTPRYLIKTRGQQVTLSCSPISGHRSVSWYQQTPGQGLQFLFEYFSETQRNKGNFPGRFSGRQFSNSRSEMNVSTLELGDSALYLCASSLDFYTGELFFGEGSRLTVL.

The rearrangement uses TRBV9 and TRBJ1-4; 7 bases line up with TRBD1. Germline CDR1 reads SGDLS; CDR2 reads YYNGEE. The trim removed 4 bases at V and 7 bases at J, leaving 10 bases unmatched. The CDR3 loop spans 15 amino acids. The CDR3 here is CASSPRTGRGEKLFF. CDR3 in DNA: TGTGCCAGCAGCCCCCGGACAGGTCGGGGTGAAAAACTGTTTTTT.

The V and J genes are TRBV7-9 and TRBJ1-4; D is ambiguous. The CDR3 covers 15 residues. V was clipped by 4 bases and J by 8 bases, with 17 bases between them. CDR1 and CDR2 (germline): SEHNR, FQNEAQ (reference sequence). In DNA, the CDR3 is TGTGCCAGCAGCTATGAGGGCGTCAACGGCGAAAAACTGTTTTTT. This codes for CASSYEGVNGEKLFF.

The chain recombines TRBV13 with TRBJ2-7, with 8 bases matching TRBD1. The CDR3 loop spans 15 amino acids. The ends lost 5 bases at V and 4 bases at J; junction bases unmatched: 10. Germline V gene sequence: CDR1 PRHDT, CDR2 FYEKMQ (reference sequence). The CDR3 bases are TGTGCCAGCAGCCAGGGACAGGAAAATCGGTACGAGCAGTACTTC. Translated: CASSQGQENRYEQYF.

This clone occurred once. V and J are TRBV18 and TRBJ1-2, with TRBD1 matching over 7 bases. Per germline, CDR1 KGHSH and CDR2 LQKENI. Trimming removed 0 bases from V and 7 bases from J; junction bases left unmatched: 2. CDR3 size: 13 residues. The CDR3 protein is CASSPPSGGGYTF. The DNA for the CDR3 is TGTGCCAGCTCACCACCGTCAGGGGGTGGCTACACCTTC.

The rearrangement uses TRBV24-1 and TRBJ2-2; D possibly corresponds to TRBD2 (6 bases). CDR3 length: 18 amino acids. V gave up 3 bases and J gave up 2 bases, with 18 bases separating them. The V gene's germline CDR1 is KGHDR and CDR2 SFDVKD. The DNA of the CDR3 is TGTGCCACCAGTGATACCCGCCCATCCGGGACTAACACCGGGGAGCTGTTTTTT. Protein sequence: CATSDTRPSGTNTGELFF.

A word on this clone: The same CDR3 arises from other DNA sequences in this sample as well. Here the CDR3 DNA reads TGTGCCAGCAGCCGTACAGGAGCGGAGACCCAGTACTTC. As protein: CASSRTGAETQYF. V is TRBV7-9 and J is TRBJ2-5; weak D call: TRBD1 (5 bases). Trimming took off 5 bases at V and 5 bases at J, with 12 bases between the two ends. The CDR3 extends over 13 amino acids. Germline lookup yields CDR1 SEHNR and CDR2 FQNEAQ (reference sequence).

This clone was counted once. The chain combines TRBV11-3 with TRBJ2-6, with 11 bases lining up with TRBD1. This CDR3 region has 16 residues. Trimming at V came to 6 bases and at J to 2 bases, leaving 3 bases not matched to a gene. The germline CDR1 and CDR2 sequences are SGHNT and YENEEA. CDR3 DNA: TGTGCCAGCAGTCCGGGACAGGGGGCTGGGGCCAACGTCCTGACTTTC. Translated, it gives CASSPGQGAGANVLTF.

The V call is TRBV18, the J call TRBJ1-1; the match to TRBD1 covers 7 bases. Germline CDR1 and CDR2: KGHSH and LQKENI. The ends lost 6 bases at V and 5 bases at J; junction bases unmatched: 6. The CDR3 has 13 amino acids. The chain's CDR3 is CASSRETGTEAFF. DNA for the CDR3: TGTGCCAGCTCCCGAGAGACAGGGACTGAAGCTTTCTTT. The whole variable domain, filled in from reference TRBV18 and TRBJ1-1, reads NAGVMQNPRHLVRRRGQEARLRCSPMKGHSHVYWYRQLPEEGLKFMVYLQKENIIDESGMPKERFSAEFPKEGPSILRIQQVVRGDSAAYFCASSRETGTEAFFGQGTRLTVV.

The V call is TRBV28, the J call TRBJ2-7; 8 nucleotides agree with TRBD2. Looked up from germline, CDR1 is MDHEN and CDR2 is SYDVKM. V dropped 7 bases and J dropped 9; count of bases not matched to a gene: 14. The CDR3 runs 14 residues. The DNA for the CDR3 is TGTGCCAGCAATTCAGGACTAGCTACTATCTGGCAGTACTTC. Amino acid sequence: CASNSGLATIWQYF.

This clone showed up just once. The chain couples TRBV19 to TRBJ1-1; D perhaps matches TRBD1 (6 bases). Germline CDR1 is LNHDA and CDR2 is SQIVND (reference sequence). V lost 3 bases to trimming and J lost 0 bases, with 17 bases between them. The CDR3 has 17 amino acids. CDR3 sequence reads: CASSISLVGQLNTEAFF. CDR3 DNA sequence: TGTGCCAGTAGTATCAGTTTGGTTGGACAGCTGAACACTGAAGCTTTCTTT. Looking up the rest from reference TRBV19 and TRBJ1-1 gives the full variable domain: DGGITQSPKYLFRKEGQNVTLSCEQNLNHDAMYWYRQDPGQGLRLIYYSQIVNDFQKGDIAEGYSVSREKKESFPLTVTSAQKNPTAFYLCASSISLVGQLNTEAFFGQGTRLTVV.

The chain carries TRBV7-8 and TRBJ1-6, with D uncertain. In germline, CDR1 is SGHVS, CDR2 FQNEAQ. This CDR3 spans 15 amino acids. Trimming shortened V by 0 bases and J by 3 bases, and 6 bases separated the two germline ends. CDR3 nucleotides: TGTGCCAGCAGCTTAGCGCGTAGCTATAATTCACCCCTCCACTTT. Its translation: CASSLARSYNSPLHF.

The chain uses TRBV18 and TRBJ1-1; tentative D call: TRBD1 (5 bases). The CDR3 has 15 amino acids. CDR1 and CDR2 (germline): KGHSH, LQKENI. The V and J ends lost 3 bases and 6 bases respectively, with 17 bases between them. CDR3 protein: CASSPENKGLAEAFF. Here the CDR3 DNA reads TGTGCCAGCTCACCGGAGAATAAGGGGCTAGCTGAAGCTTTCTTT.

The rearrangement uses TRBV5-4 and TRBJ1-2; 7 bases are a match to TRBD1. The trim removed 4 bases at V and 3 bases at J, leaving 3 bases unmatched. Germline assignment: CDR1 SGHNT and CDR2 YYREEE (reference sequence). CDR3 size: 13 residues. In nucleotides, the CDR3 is TGTGCCAGCAGCACCGGGACAGACTATGGCTACACCTTC. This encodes CASSTGTDYGYTF.

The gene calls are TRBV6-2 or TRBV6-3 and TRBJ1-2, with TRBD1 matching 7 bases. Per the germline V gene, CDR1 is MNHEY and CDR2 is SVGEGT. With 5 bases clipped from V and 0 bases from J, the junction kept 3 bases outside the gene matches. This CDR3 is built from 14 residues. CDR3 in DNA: TGTGCCAGCAGTGCGGGGACAGCTAACTATGGCTACACCTTC. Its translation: CASSAGTANYGYTF.

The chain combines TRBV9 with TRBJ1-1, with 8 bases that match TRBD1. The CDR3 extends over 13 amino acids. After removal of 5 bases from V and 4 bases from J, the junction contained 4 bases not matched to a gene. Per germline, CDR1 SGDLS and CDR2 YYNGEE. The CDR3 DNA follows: TGTGCCAGCAGTTACGGGACAGGCACTGAAGCTTTCTTT. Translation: CASSYGTGTEAFF.

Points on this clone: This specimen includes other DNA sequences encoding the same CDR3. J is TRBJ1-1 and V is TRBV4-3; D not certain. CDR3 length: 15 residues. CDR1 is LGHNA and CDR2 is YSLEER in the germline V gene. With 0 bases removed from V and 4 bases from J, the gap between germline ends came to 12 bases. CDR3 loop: CASSQDSGFGTEAFF. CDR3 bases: TGCGCCAGCAGCCAAGATTCGGGGTTTGGCACTGAAGCTTTCTTT.